This T cell receptor beta chain was retrieved from a study of molecular identifiers for immune sequencing clone quantification. Study-wide results and limits: Clones with over 20 RNA copies captured over 99% of effector molecules but under 1% of naive ones.

Worth noting for this clonotype: Its target is unknown.

In germline, CDR1 is DFQATT, CDR2 SNEGSKA (reference sequence). V lost 5 bases and J 7 bases, leaving 9 bases between the germline ends. CDR3 size: 11 residues. Sorting isolated naive CD8 T cells as CD8+CD4-CCR7+CD45RA+ events. Via MiXCR, TCRdb re-called the PCR reads, giving one row per CDR3 protein. The sample includes 15,000 to 20,000 distinct CDR3 sequences, about a fifth of them seen just once. The source of this sequence is a human donor in good health. Some libraries in this study had Jurkat cell RNA spiked in. The specimen was naive CD8+ T cells from blood, with Jurkat cell RNA spiked in. As for subset: FACS-sorted CD8+CD4-CCR7+CD45RA+ naive T cells. The chain couples TRBV20-1 to TRBJ2-1; D is uncertain. The CDR3 region has the DNA TGCAGTGCTCCCGTCGGAAATGAGCAGTTCTTC. This encodes CSAPVGNEQFF.